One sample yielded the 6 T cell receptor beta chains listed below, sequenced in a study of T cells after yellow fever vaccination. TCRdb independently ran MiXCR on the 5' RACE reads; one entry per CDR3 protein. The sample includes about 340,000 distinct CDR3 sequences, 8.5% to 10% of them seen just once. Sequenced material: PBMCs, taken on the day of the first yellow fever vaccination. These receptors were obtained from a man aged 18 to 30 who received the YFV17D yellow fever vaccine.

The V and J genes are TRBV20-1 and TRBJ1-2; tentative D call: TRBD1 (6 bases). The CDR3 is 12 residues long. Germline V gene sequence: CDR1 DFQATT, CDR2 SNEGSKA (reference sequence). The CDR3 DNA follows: TGCAGGCCGGACGGGGGCAGGGATGGCTACACCTTC. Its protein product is CRPDGGRDGYTF.

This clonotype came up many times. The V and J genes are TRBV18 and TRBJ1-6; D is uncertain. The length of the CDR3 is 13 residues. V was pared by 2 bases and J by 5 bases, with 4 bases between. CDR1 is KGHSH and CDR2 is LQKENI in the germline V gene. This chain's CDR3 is CASSPGDNSPLHF. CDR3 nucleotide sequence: TGTGCCAGCTCACCAGGGGATAATTCACCCCTCCACTTT.

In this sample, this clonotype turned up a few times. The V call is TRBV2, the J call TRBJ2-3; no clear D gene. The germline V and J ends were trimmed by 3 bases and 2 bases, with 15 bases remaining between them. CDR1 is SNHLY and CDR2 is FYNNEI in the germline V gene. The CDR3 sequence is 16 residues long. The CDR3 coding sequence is TGTGCCAGCAGTGATTCCTCGAACAGATACACAGATACGCAGTATTTT. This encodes CASSDSSNRYTDTQYF.

CDR3 loop: CASTSPRTSGRSKTQYF. The DNA of the CDR3 is TGTGCCAGCACCAGCCCCCGGACTAGCGGGAGGTCGAAGACCCAGTACTTC. The rearrangement uses TRBV12-3 or TRBV12-4 and TRBJ2-5; TRBD2 matches 14 bases. The CDR3 length is 17 residues. Trimming cost V 7 bases and J 6 bases; bases outside gene matches: 13.

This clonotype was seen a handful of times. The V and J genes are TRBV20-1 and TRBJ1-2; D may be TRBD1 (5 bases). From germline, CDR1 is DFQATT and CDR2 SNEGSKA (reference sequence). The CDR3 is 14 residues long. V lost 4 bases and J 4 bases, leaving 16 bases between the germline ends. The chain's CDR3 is CSANDKGFIYGYTF. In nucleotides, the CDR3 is TGCAGTGCTAATGATAAGGGGTTTATCTATGGCTACACCTTC.

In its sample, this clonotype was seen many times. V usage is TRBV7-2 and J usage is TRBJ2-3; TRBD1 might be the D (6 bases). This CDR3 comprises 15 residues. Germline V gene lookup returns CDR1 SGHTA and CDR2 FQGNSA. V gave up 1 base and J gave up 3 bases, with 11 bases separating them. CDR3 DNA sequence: TGTGCCAGCAGCTTAGAAGGGGGTAGGACAGATACGCAGTATTTT. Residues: CASSLEGGRTDTQYF.